Listed below are T cell receptor beta chains from one sample, sequenced in a study of OX40 agonist ivuxolimab in advanced cancers. TCRdb's copy holds only in-frame clones and misses some; the assay was immunoSEQ multiplex PCR. The sample includes tens of thousands of clones, around 80% of them seen just once. The material was CD4+ or CD8+ T cells sorted from blood, obtained in a trial of the OX40 agonist ivuxolimab. Receptors were obtained from an adult with an advanced solid tumor such as melanoma, head and neck, liver or kidney cancer. The CDR3 runs from the conserved cysteine through the conserved F or W. D genes are given only for firm matches. Some rows have no size entry. The others give once, few or many, or a class for an expanded clone.

abundance,v_gene,j_gene,d_gene,CDR3nt,CDR3aa
.,TRBV11-3,TRBJ2-1,.,TGTGCCAGCAGCCCCCCGGGCAGGGACGAGCAGTTCTTC,CASSPPGRDEQFF
.,TRBV4-2,TRBJ2-4,.,TGTGCCAGCAGCCCACAGGAGGCCAAAAACATTCAGTACTTC,CASSPQEAKNIQYF
.,TRBV9,TRBJ2-1,.,TGTGCCAGCAGCGGGGGCTCCTACAATGAGCAGTTCTTC,CASSGGSYNEQFF
.,TRBV19,TRBJ1-6,.,TGTGCCAGTAGTATCGGGGGTATTGGTAATTCACCCCTCCACTTT,CASSIGGIGNSPLHF
.,TRBV4-3,TRBJ1-2,.,TGCGCCAGCAGCCTTTGGACAGATTACGGCTACACCTTC,CASSLWTDYGYTF
once,TRBV30,TRBJ2-2,.,TGTGCCTGGAGTGTGTTGGGGACCGGGGAGCTGTTTTTT,CAWSVLGTGELFF
once,TRBV2,TRBJ1-2,.,TGTGCCAGCAGTGCGGGACACCCCACCGGCTACACCTTC,CASSAGHPTGYTF
.,TRBV10-1,TRBJ2-7,TRBD1,TGCGCCAGCAGTCGAGGGGGCAGCGAGCAGTACTTC,CASSRGGSEQYF
.,TRBV27,TRBJ2-2,.,TGTGCGGGTTGGTTGGGTCCAGAAACCGGGGAGCTGTTTTTT,CAGWLGPETGELFF
.,TRBV11-3,TRBJ1-1,.,TGTGCCAGCAGCTTAGCTGGGGCTGCCACTGAAGCTTTCTTT,CASSLAGAATEAFF
.,TRBV4-1,TRBJ2-3,.,TGCGCCAGCAGCCACCGGCAGGGTGTCACAGATACGCAGTATTTT,CASSHRQGVTDTQYF
few,TRBV7-2,TRBJ2-5,.,TGTGCCAGCAGCTTATCAGTGGAGACCCAGTACTTC,CASSLSVETQYF
.,TRBV6-6,TRBJ2-5,TRBD2,TGTGCCAGCAGTTACTCCCTAGCGGGAGGACGGGAGACCCAGTACTTC,CASSYSLAGGRETQYF
.,TRBV19,TRBJ1-2,.,TGTGCCAGTACCCCCAGGGGTTCGCTCCACTATGGCTACACCTTC,CASTPRGSLHYGYTF
.,TRBV6-5,TRBJ2-5,.,TGTGCCAGCAGGAGAAGCGGAGACGTAGAGACCCAGTACTTC,CASRRSGDVETQYF
once,TRBV5-1,TRBJ1-5,TRBD1,TGCGCCAGCAGCCCGGGACAGAGCAATCAGCCCCAGCATTTT,CASSPGQSNQPQHF
.,TRBV9,TRBJ2-3,.,TGTGCCAGCAGCCACCGACAGGCCGATCCCACAGATACGCAGTATTTT,CASSHRQADPTDTQYF
.,TRBV5-8,TRBJ2-1,.,TGTGCCAGCAGGGTGCGGTCCAGGGGTATCATTGAGCAGTTCTTC,CASRVRSRGIIEQFF
once,TRBV5-1,TRBJ2-3,.,TGCGCCAGCAGCTCCATAGCGGAAAGCACAGATACGCAGTATTTT,CASSSIAESTDTQYF
.,TRBV9,TRBJ1-2,TRBD1,TGTGCCAGCAGCGCCGGACAGGAGAGCTATGGCTACACCTTC,CASSAGQESYGYTF
.,TRBV28,TRBJ1-1,.,TGTGCCAGCAGCCCTCCAGGTAGGGGGTGGACTGAAGCTTTCTTT,CASSPPGRGWTEAFF
.,TRBV6-4,TRBJ2-1,.,TGTGCCAGCAGTGAACAGCTGGACTCCTACAATGAGCAGTTCTTC,CASSEQLDSYNEQFF
.,TRBV7-3,TRBJ2-1,.,TGTGCCAGCAGCTTCTCGGAGATTAATGAGCAGTTCTTC,CASSFSEINEQFF
.,TRBV7-9,TRBJ2-2,.,TGTGCCAGCAGCTTTTATAGGGCCACCGGGGAGCTGTTTTTT,CASSFYRATGELFF
.,TRBV30,TRBJ2-7,TRBD1,TGTGCCTGGGGGACAGGGGGTAACGGCCGGGGTACCTACGAGCAGTACTTC,CAWGTGGNGRGTYEQYF
.,TRBV9,TRBJ1-1,.,TGTGCCAGCAGTTGGGGAATGAACACTGAAGCTTTCTTT,CASSWGMNTEAFF
.,TRBV5-1,TRBJ2-7,.,TGCGCCAGCGCTCTTGGCGACGAGCAGTACTTC,CASALGDEQYF
.,TRBV6-5,TRBJ1-1,.,TGTGCCAGCAGTTATGCGGGGAACACTGAAGCTTTCTTT,CASSYAGNTEAFF
.,TRBV9,TRBJ1-1,TRBD1,TGTGCCAGCAGCGTAGGAGGGGGCGCCGCGCGAAGCACTGAAGCTTTCTTT,CASSVGGGAARSTEAFF
once,TRBV5-1,TRBJ2-5,.,TGCGCCAGCAGCGGGGGGGACAGAGTAAGCGAGACCCAGTACTTC,CASSGGDRVSETQYF
once,TRBV10-3,TRBJ2-1,.,TGTGCCGGAAGGGGGGAGAACTCCTACAATGAGCAGTTCTTC,CAGRGENSYNEQFF
.,TRBV5-1,TRBJ1-6,TRBD1,TGCGCCAGCAGCTTTCAGGGGGCTGCACCCCTCCACTTT,CASSFQGAAPLHF